This T cell receptor beta chain was identified in a study of T cell responses to AZD1222 COVID-19 vaccine. TCRdb's copy holds only in-frame clones and misses some; the assay was immunoSEQ multiplex PCR. The sample has roughly 140,000 clones; approximately 89% are singletons. Germline CDR1 and CDR2: PRHDT and FYEKMQ (reference sequence). This CDR3 has 12 amino acids. V shed 1 base and J 15 bases; nucleotides not matched to a gene: 5. The sequencing used peripheral blood, collected on day 0 of AZD1222 vaccination. The receptor was derived from an adult in good health. The rearrangement uses TRBV13 and TRBJ2-1; 8 nucleotides align to TRBD1. The CDR3 sequence is CASSLVPQGGFF. CDR3 DNA: TGTGCCAGCAGCTTAGTCCCACAGGGGGGGTTCTTC. Variable domain in full (rest from reference TRBV13 and TRBJ2-1): AAGVIQSPRHLIKEKRETATLKCYPIPRHDTVYWYQQGPGQDPQFLISFYEKMQSDKGSIPDRFSAQQFSDYHSELNMSSLELGDSALYFCASSLVPQGGFFGPGTRLTVL.